The rows below give T cell receptor beta chains drawn from one sample of a study of CD8 T cells in Susac syndrome. Via MiXCR, TCRdb re-called the immunoSEQ multiplex PCR reads, giving one row per CDR3 protein. In the table there are 75,000 to 100,000 distinct CDR3 sequences, nearly 95% of which are singletons. Specimen: CD8+ T cells from PBMCs. These receptors were taken from a human donor with Susac syndrome. CDR3s include the opening cysteine and the closing phenylalanine or tryptophan. The order of the fields is D gene, J gene, clone size, V gene, CDR3 DNA, CDR3 protein. D genes are given only for firm matches. The size of a clone is reported for some rows only, either as once, few or many, or as a class for expanded clones.

NA TRBJ2-3 NA TRBV7-9 TGTGCCAGCAGCTCCAGGCTGGGACACATCACAGATACGCAGTATTTT CASSSRLGHITDTQYF
NA TRBJ2-4 NA TRBV3-1 TGTGCCAGCAGTGGGGCCGGGAGTAGGGACATTCAGTACTTC CASSGAGSRDIQYF
TRBD1 TRBJ1-2 NA TRBV5-6 TGTGCCAGCAGCTCTACAGGGGGCAGCTATGGCTACACCTTC CASSSTGGSYGYTF
NA TRBJ1-2 NA TRBV19 TGTGCCACAAGAGGGCTGGAGGGCGGCTACACCTTC CATRGLEGGYTF
TRBD1 TRBJ1-1 NA TRBV11-2 TGTGCCAGCAGCTCGCCCGGACAGGGGAGCACTGAAGCTTTCTTT CASSSPGQGSTEAFF
TRBD2 TRBJ2-1 NA TRBV6-2/TRBV6-3 TGTGCCAGCAGTCCCGGGAGGGACAATGAGCAGTTCTTC CASSPGRDNEQFF
TRBD1 TRBJ2-3 few TRBV23-1 TGCGCCAGCAGTCACCCTGGGACAGGGGGCACAGATACGCAGTATTTT CASSHPGTGGTDTQYF
NA TRBJ2-7 NA TRBV7-2 TGTGCCAGCAGCCTGCACAGTCCCTACGAGCAGTACTTC CASSLHSPYEQYF
NA TRBJ1-6 NA TRBV13 TGTGCCAGCAGCTTCAAATCTAATTCACCCCTCCACTTT CASSFKSNSPLHF
TRBD1 TRBJ2-7 NA TRBV9 TGTGCCAGCAGCGTTTCTATGACAGGGGAATACGAGCAGTACTTC CASSVSMTGEYEQYF
NA TRBJ2-7 NA TRBV5-6 TGTGCCAGCAGCTTCGACCTTGGGGACGAGCAGTACTTC CASSFDLGDEQYF
NA TRBJ2-3 NA TRBV27 TGTGCCAGCAGTTTATTTGGCTCCACAGATACGCAGTATTTT CASSLFGSTDTQYF
NA TRBJ2-3 NA TRBV12-3/TRBV12-4 TGTGCCAGCAGTCCGACGGGTGGCACAGATACGCAGTATTTT CASSPTGGTDTQYF
NA TRBJ2-1 NA TRBV24-1 TGTGCCACCAGTGATTTGGACAGCCAAAATGAGCAGTTCTTC CATSDLDSQNEQFF
NA TRBJ1-2 NA TRBV3-1 TGTGCCAGCAGCCAAGAACGGGCACAAAACCGAAGGATGACAGACTATGGCTACACCTTC CASSQERAQNRRMTDYGYTF
NA TRBJ2-2 NA TRBV28 TGTGCCAGCATAGGCACCGGGGAGCTGTTTTTT CASIGTGELFF
TRBD2 TRBJ2-7 NA TRBV29-1 TGCAGCGCTCTACTAGCGGGAGCAGCCTACGAGCAGTACTTC CSALLAGAAYEQYF
TRBD1 TRBJ1-1 NA TRBV20-1 TGCAGTGCTAGGGGACAGCTCCTGGAAGCTTTCTTT CSARGQLLEAFF
NA TRBJ2-3 NA TRBV11-2 TGTGCCAGCAGCTTGTTATCTAGCACAGATACGCAGTATTTT CASSLLSSTDTQYF
TRBD2 TRBJ2-5 NA TRBV7-9 TGTGCCAGCAGCTTCTACGGGACTACCTTGGAGACCCAGTACTTC CASSFYGTTLETQYF
TRBD1 TRBJ1-5 NA TRBV27 TGTGCCAGCAGTTCCCAACAGGGGGCAGAGGGGCAGCCCCAGCATTTT CASSSQQGAEGQPQHF
NA TRBJ2-7 NA TRBV7-9 TGTGCCAGCAGCCCCAGGGACTTCTACGAGCAGTACTTC CASSPRDFYEQYF
NA TRBJ2-3 NA TRBV27 TGTGCCAGCAGTTTCCCCACAGATACGCAGTATTTT CASSFPTDTQYF
NA TRBJ1-2 NA TRBV12-2 TGTGCAAGTCGCCAGACATCTCGGAAAAACTATGGCTACACCTTC CASRQTSRKNYGYTF
NA TRBJ1-4 NA TRBV25-1 TGTGCCAGCAGTGAATGGGACCCTCAAAAACTGTTTTTT CASSEWDPQKLFF
TRBD2 TRBJ2-1 NA TRBV6-2/TRBV6-3 TGTGCCAGCAGTTACACCAGCGGGAGGGCCAGCGAGCAGTTCTTC CASSYTSGRASEQFF
TRBD1 TRBJ2-1 NA TRBV4-2 TGTGCCAGCAGCCAAGACCTCGGGCAGGGGGATCCATCTAAGTATGAGTTCTTC CASSQDLGQGDPSKYEFF
NA TRBJ2-5 NA TRBV6-5 TGTGCCAGCAGTTACTCTGGGCAGATACAAGAGACCCAGTACTTC CASSYSGQIQETQYF
NA TRBJ2-7 NA TRBV4-3 TGCGCCAGCAGCCAAGATTCGGTGGGACCCTACGAGCAGTACTTC CASSQDSVGPYEQYF
NA TRBJ2-5 NA TRBV29-1 TGCAGCGTTGAAGATCCCCAGGGGTGGGAGACCCAGTACTTC CSVEDPQGWETQYF
NA TRBJ1-2 NA TRBV6-2/TRBV6-3 TGTGCCATCGCTCGGGGCCAAGGCGGCAAAAACACCTTC CAIARGQGGKNTF
NA TRBJ2-7 NA TRBV5-6 TGTGCCAGCAACTTGGACAGCCAATACGAGCAGTACTTC CASNLDSQYEQYF
NA TRBJ2-7 NA TRBV7-9 TGTGCCAGCAGCTTCCAGGAACCCTACGAGCAGTACTTC CASSFQEPYEQYF
TRBD1 TRBJ2-5 NA TRBV12-3/TRBV12-4 TGTGCCAGCAGTGACGACAGGGGCCAAGAGACCCAGTACTTC CASSDDRGQETQYF
NA TRBJ2-1 NA TRBV30 TGTGCCTGGAGTGGGGGGAACTCCTACAATGAGCAGTTCTTC CAWSGGNSYNEQFF
TRBD2 TRBJ2-5 NA TRBV6-1 TGTGCCAGCAGTGCCATACTAGAGCGGGGGTCCGAGACCCAGTACTTC CASSAILERGSETQYF
NA TRBJ1-4 NA TRBV2 TGTGCCAGCAGTGATTTCTGGGAAAAACTGTTTTTT CASSDFWEKLFF
TRBD1 TRBJ2-7 NA TRBV6-6 TGTGCCAGCAGTATAGACAGGGTTACAGACGAGCAGTACTTC CASSIDRVTDEQYF
NA TRBJ2-3 NA TRBV7-2 TGTGCCAGCAGCTTCGATAGCGGCGGCACAGATACGCAGTATTTT CASSFDSGGTDTQYF
NA TRBJ1-6 NA TRBV5-6 TGTGCCAGCAGCTTGTCCCACCGGCCGGATTCACCCCTCCACTTT CASSLSHRPDSPLHF
NA TRBJ2-1 NA TRBV24-1 TGTGCCACCAGTGTAGCATCGGGTGAGCAGTTCTTC CATSVASGEQFF
TRBD1 TRBJ1-1 NA TRBV7-9 TGTGCCAGCAGCTTAATAGGGGGCCGGACTGAAGCTTTCTTT CASSLIGGRTEAFF
TRBD1 TRBJ1-5 NA TRBV6-2/TRBV6-3 TGTGCCAGCAGTCCAGGGGGCGGGCCCCAGCATTTT CASSPGGGPQHF
NA TRBJ2-1 NA TRBV20-1 TGCAGTGCTAGACTCCTAGACTCCTACAATGAGCAGTTCTTC CSARLLDSYNEQFF